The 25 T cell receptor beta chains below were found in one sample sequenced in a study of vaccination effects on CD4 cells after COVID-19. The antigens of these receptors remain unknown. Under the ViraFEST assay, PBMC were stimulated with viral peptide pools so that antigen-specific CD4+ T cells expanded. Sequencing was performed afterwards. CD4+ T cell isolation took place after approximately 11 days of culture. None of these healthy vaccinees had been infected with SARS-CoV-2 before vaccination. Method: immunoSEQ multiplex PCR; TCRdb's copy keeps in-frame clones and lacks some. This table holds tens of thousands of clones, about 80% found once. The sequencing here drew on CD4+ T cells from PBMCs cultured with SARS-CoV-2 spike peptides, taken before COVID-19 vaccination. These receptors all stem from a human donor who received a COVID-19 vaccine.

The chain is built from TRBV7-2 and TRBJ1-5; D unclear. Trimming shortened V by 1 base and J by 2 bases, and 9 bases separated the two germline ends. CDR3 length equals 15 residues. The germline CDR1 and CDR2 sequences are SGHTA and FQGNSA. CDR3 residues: CASSLGEARNQPQHF. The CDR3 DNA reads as TGTGCCAGCAGCTTAGGCGAGGCACGCAATCAGCCCCAGCATTTT.

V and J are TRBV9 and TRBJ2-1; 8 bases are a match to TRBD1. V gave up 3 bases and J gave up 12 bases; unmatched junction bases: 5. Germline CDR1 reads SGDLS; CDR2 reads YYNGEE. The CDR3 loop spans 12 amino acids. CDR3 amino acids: CASSGSGTGQFF. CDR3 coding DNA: TGTGCCAGCAGCGGATCCGGGACAGGGCAGTTCTTC.

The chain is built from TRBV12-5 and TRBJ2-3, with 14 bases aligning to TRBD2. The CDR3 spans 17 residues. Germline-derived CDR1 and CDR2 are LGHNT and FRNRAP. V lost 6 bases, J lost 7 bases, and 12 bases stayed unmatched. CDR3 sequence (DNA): TGTGCTAGTGGGCTTCCCCAGACTAGCGGGGGGGCTTATACGCAGTATTTT. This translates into CASGLPQTSGGAYTQYF.

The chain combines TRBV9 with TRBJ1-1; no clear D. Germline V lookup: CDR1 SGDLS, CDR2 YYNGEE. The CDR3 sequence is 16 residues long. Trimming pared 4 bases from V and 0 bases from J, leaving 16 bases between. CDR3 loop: CASSPQPILMNTEAFF. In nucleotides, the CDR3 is TGTGCCAGCAGCCCTCAGCCCATCCTTATGAACACTGAAGCTTTCTTT.

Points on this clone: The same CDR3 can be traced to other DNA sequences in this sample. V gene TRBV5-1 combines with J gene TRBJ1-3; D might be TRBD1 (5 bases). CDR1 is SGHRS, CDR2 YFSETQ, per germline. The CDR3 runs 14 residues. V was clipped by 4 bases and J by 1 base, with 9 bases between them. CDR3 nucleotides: TGCGCCAGCAGCCTCGGGGGATCTGGAAACACCATATATTTT. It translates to CASSLGGSGNTIYF.

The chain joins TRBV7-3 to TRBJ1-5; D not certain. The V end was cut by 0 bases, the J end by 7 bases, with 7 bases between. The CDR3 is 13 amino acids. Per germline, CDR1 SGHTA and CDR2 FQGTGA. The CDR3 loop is CASSLTAEQPQHF. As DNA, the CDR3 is TGTGCCAGCAGCTTAACGGCGGAGCAGCCCCAGCATTTT.

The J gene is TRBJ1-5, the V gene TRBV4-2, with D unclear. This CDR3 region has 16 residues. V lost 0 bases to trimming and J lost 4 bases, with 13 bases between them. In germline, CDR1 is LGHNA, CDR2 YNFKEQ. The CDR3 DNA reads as TGTGCCAGCAGCCAAGATCCTGCCTCCCGTAATCAGCCCCAGCATTTT. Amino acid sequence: CASSQDPASRNQPQHF.

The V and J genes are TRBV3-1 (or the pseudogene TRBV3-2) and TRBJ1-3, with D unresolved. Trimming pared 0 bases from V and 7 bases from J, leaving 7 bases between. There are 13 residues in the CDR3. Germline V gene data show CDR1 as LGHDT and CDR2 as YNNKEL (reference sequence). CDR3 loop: CASSQDFGNTIYF. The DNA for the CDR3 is TGTGCCAGCAGCCAAGATTTCGGTAACACCATATATTTT.

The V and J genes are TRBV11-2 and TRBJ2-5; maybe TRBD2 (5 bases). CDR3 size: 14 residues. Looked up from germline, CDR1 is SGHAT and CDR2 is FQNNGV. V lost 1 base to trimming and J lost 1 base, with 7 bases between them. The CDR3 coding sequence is TGTGCCAGCAGCTTAGCGGGGTCCCAAGAGACCCAGTACTTC. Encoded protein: CASSLAGSQETQYF.

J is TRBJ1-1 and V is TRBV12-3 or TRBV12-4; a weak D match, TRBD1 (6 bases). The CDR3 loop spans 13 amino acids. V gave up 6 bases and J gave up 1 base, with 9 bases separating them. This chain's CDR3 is CASSRDKNTEAFF. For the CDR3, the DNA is TGTGCCAGCAGCCGGGACAAGAACACTGAAGCTTTCTTT.

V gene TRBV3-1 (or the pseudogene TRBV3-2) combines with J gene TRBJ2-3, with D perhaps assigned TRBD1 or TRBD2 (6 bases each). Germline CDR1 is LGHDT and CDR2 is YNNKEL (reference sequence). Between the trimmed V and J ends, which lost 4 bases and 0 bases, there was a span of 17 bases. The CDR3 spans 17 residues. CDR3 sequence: CASSRLTGATSTDTQYF. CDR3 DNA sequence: TGTGCCAGCAGCCGACTAACGGGGGCCACTAGCACAGATACGCAGTATTTT.

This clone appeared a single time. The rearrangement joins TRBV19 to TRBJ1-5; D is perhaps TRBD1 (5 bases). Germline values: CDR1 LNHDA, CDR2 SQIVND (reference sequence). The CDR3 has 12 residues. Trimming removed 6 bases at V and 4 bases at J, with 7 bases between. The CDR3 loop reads CASRQANQPQHF. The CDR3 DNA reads TGTGCCAGTAGACAGGCAAATCAGCCCCAGCATTTT.

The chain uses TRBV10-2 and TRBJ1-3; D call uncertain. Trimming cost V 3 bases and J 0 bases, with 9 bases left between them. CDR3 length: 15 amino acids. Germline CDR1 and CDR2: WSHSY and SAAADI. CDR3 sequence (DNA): TGCGCCAGCAGTGAACGTCACCTCTCTGGAAACACCATATATTTT. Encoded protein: CASSERHLSGNTIYF.

Here the CDR3 reads CIGSGVRTEAFF. DNA for the CDR3: TGCATCGGATCAGGGGTCCGGACTGAAGCTTTCTTT. The rearrangement links TRBV29-1 to TRBJ1-1, with a possible D match to TRBD1 (6 bases). CDR3 length: 12 residues. Germline CDR1 reads SQVTM; CDR2 reads ANQGSEA.

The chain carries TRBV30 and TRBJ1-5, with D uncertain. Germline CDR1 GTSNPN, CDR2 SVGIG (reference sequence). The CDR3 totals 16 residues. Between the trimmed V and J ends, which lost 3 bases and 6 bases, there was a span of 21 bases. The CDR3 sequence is CAWSPGEGSLAQPQHF. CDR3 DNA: TGTGCCTGGAGCCCAGGCGAAGGGTCCCTGGCTCAGCCCCAGCATTTT.

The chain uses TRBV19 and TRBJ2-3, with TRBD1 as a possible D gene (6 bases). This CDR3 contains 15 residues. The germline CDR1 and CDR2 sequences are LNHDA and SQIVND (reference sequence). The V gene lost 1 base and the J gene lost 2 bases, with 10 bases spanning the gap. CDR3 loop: CASSIGTEYTDTQYF. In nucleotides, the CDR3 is TGTGCCAGTAGTATAGGGACAGAGTACACAGATACGCAGTATTTT.

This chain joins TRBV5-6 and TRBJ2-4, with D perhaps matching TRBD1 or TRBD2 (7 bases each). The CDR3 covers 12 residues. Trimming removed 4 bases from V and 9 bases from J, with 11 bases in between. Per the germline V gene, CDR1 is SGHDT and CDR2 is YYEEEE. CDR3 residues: CASSVRGGIQYF. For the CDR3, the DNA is TGTGCCAGCAGCGTCAGGGGGGGCATTCAGTACTTC.

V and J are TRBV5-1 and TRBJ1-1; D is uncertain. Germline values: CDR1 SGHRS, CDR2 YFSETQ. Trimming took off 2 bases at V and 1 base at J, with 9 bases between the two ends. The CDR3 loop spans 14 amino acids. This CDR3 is CASSFDISNTEAFF. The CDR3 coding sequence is TGCGCCAGCAGCTTCGACATTTCGAACACTGAAGCTTTCTTT.

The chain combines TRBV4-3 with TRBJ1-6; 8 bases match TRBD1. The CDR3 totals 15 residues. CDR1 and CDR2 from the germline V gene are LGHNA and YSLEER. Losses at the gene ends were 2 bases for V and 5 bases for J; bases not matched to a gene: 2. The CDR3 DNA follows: TGCGCCAGCAGCCAACAGGGGGCGCATAATTCACCCCTCCACTTT. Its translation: CASSQQGAHNSPLHF.

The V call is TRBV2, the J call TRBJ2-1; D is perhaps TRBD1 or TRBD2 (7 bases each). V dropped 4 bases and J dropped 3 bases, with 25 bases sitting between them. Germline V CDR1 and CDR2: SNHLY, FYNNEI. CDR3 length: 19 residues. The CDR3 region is CASSGVGEGAQNSYNEQFF. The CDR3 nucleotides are TGTGCCAGCAGTGGCGTTGGGGAGGGGGCACAGAATAGCTACAATGAGCAGTTCTTC.

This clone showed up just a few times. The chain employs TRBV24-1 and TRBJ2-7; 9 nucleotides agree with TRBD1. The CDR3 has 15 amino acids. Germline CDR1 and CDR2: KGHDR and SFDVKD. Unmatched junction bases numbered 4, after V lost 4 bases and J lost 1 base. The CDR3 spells CATSERDRESYEQYV. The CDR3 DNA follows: TGTGCCACCAGTGAACGGGACAGGGAGTCCTACGAGCAGTACGTC.

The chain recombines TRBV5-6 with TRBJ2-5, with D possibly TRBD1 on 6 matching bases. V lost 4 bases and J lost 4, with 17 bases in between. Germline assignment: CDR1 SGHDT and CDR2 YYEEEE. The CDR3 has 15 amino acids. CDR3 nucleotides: TGTGCCAGCAGCAACCTACAGGGTTCGGGAGAGACCCAGTACTTC. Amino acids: CASSNLQGSGETQYF.

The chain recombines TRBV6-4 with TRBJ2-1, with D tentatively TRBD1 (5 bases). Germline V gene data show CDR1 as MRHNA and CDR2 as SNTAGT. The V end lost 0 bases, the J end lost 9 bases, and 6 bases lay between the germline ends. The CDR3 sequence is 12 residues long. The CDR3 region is CASSDSGAEQFF. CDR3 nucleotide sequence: TGTGCCAGCAGTGACTCTGGGGCTGAGCAGTTCTTC.

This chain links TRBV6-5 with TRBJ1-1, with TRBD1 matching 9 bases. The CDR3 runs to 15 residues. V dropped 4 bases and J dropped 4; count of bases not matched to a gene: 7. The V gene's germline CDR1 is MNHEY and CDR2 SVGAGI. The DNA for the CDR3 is TGTGCCAGCAGTTTCCGGGACAGGGTATTCACTGAAGCTTTCTTT. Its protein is CASSFRDRVFTEAFF.

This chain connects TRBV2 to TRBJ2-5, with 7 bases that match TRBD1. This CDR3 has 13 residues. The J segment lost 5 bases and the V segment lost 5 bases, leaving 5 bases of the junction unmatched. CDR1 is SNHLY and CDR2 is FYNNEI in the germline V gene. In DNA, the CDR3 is TGTGCCAGCAGTCGGGACAGAAGGGAGACCCAGTACTTC. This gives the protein CASSRDRRETQYF.